This T cell receptor (beta chain) was captured in a study of T cell repertoires in cytomegalovirus infection. CDR3 size: 17 residues. Germline V gene lookup returns CDR1 LNHDA and CDR2 SQIVND (reference sequence). Trimming cost V 1 base and J 2 bases; bases outside gene matches: 5. MiXCR, applied by TCRdb to the reads, yields one record per CDR3 protein. The sample has about 130,000 distinct CDR3 sequences, more than 20% seen once; the top ten hold about 37%. A note on this clonotype: Its target is not known.

V is TRBV19 and J is TRBJ2-3, with 11 bases that match TRBD2. This clonotype was obtained from a human donor in good health (CMV status not recorded). Some clones in this sample may be carry-over from other donors' samples. Sequencing was done on a sample of PBMCs, sequenced either directly or after in vitro stimulation (not recorded which). The CDR3 sequence: CASSIGLAGSYTDTQYF. The CDR3 DNA sequence: TGTGCCAGTAGTATAGGACTAGCGGGATCCTACACAGATACGCAGTATTTT. Full variable domain (remainder filled in from reference TRBV19 and TRBJ2-3): DGGITQSPKYLFRKEGQNVTLSCEQNLNHDAMYWYRQDPGQGLRLIYYSQIVNDFQKGDIAEGYSVSREKKESFPLTVTSAQKNPTAFYLCASSIGLAGSYTDTQYFGPGTRLTVL.